These 24 T cell receptor beta chains share one sample of origin, sequenced in a study of T cell responses to AZD1222 COVID-19 vaccine. Profiled with immunoSEQ multiplex PCR; TCRdb holds only in-frame clones, not every one. The table shows about 45,000 clones, with 70% to 90% occurring only once. The sample in question was peripheral blood, obtained 28 days after the second AZD1222 dose. These receptors originate from an adult who received the AZD1222 COVID-19 vaccine.

The V and J genes are TRBV19 and TRBJ1-3; D ambiguous. Per germline, CDR1 LNHDA and CDR2 SQIVND (reference sequence). V was pared by 3 bases and J by 0 bases, with 9 bases between. This CDR3 is 15 amino acids long. The CDR3 here is CASSMAGGSGNTIYF. CDR3 coding DNA: TGTGCCAGTAGTATGGCCGGCGGCTCTGGAAACACCATATATTTT. The full variable domain, with the rest looked up from reference TRBV19 and TRBJ1-3, is DGGITQSPKYLFRKEGQNVTLSCEQNLNHDAMYWYRQDPGQGLRLIYYSQIVNDFQKGDIAEGYSVSREKKESFPLTVTSAQKNPTAFYLCASSMAGGSGNTIYFGEGSWLTVV.

The V and J genes are TRBV29-1 and TRBJ2-5; D is ambiguous. Germline V gene data show CDR1 as SQVTM and CDR2 as ANQGSEA. V was trimmed by 4 bases and J by 6 bases, leaving 12 bases between them. This CDR3 contains 12 residues. The CDR3 sequence: CSVVLDMQTQYF. Written as DNA, the CDR3 is TGCAGCGTTGTACTGGATATGCAGACCCAGTACTTC.

In its sample, this clone was seen a few times. This sequence joins TRBV3-1 (or the pseudogene TRBV3-2) and TRBJ2-7; TRBD2 agrees at 11 bases. The CDR3 spans 15 residues. Germline CDR1 and CDR2: LGHDT and YNNKEL (reference sequence). V was clipped by 6 bases and J by 2 bases; unmatched bases: 6. CDR3 DNA sequence: TGTGCCAGCAGTACCGGACTAGCGGGTACCTACGAGCAGTACTTC. Protein sequence: CASSTGLAGTYEQYF.

The genes are TRBV9 and TRBJ2-5; D not resolved. Germline CDR1 and CDR2: SGDLS and YYNGEE. Trimming left V 0 bases short and J 2 bases short, with 11 bases between. The length of the CDR3 is 15 residues. The DNA for the CDR3 is TGTGCCAGCAGCGTAGACGTCAGCACTCAAGAGACCCAGTACTTC. Translated: CASSVDVSTQETQYF.

This clone was seen a single time. The chain links TRBV7-9 to TRBJ2-1; a weak D match, TRBD2 (6 bases). This CDR3 is built from 12 residues. Germline assignment: CDR1 SEHNR and CDR2 FQNEAQ (reference sequence). V shed 5 bases and J shed 10 bases, with 12 bases lying between them. In DNA, the CDR3 is TGTGCCAGCAGCCCCGGTCTAGCGGAGCAGTTCTTC. Translating it yields CASSPGLAEQFF.

The chain employs TRBV4-3 and TRBJ1-3, with a weak D call TRBD1 (5 bases). Deletions cut 0 bases from V and 0 bases from J, with 15 bases between. This CDR3 is 18 amino acids long. The germline V gene has CDR1 LGHNA and CDR2 YSLEER. The CDR3 sequence: CASSQDLGDGGSGNTIYF. The CDR3 nucleotides read TGCGCCAGCAGCCAAGATCTAGGGGACGGGGGCTCTGGAAACACCATATATTTT.

This clone was found once. This rearrangement joins TRBV9 to TRBJ1-3, with TRBD1 identical over 7 bases. This CDR3 is built from 17 residues. Trimming took 4 bases from V and 0 from J; bases not matched to a gene: 10. CDR1 SGDLS and CDR2 YYNGEE come from the germline V gene. CDR3 protein: CASSIQPGQSSGNTIYF. The CDR3 bases are TGTGCCAGCAGCATACAACCGGGACAGAGCTCTGGAAACACCATATATTTT.

The V call is TRBV6-5, the J call TRBJ2-2; 11 nucleotides match TRBD2. The CDR3 totals 15 residues. V shed 7 bases, J shed 5 bases, and the junction held 6 bases outside the gene matches. Germline-derived CDR1 and CDR2 are MNHEY and SVGAGI. The CDR3 sequence: CASNLAGGWTGELFF. CDR3 DNA sequence: TGTGCCAGCAACCTAGCGGGAGGTTGGACCGGGGAGCTGTTTTTT.

This clone was detected once. The chain combines TRBV6-5 with TRBJ2-1; D is uncertain. V was trimmed by 11 bases and J by 6 bases, leaving 11 bases between them. Per the germline V gene, CDR1 is MNHEY and CDR2 is SVGAGI. The CDR3 totals 11 residues. CDR3 nucleotides: TGTGCCGTCCGACGATTCAATGAGCAGTTCTTC. This codes for CAVRRFNEQFF.

The rearrangement joins TRBV29-1 to TRBJ2-1; 7 positions agree with TRBD1. The CDR3 is made up of 15 amino acids. Germline V gives CDR1 SQVTM, CDR2 ANQGSEA. V lost 4 bases to trimming and J lost 0 bases; unmatched junction nucleotides: 6. The CDR3 is CSVVTGASSYNEQFF. CDR3 nucleotides: TGCAGCGTTGTTACAGGGGCAAGCTCCTACAATGAGCAGTTCTTC.

The chain couples TRBV7-8 to TRBJ1-6; D uncertain. CDR3 size: 16 residues. Per the germline V gene, CDR1 is SGHVS and CDR2 is FQNEAQ. Trimming took off 1 base at V and 7 bases at J, with 14 bases between the two ends. This CDR3 reads CASSLERVLRNSPLHF. The CDR3 nucleotides read TGTGCCAGCAGCTTAGAAAGGGTTCTTAGGAATTCACCCCTCCACTTT.

The CDR3 DNA is TGTGCCAGCAGTCAAGGGACCCGCCCCTACTACGAGCAGTACTTC. Translation gives CASSQGTRPYYEQYF. This chain links TRBV5-5 with TRBJ2-7; perhaps D is TRBD1 or TRBD2 (5 bases each). Germline CDR1 is SGHKS and CDR2 is YYEKEE (reference sequence). The germline V and J ends were trimmed by 5 bases and 3 bases, with 18 bases remaining between them. CDR3 length: 15 amino acids.

The rearrangement links TRBV2 to TRBJ1-5; weak D call: TRBD1 (6 bases). The V end lost 5 bases, the J end lost 5 bases, and 22 bases lay between the germline ends. Per the germline V gene, CDR1 is SNHLY and CDR2 is FYNNEI. The CDR3 covers 17 residues. Here the CDR3 DNA reads TGTGCCAGCAGTTCGGTGTCAGGGGCAGGGGCCGATCAGCCCCAGCATTTT. Its translation: CASSSVSGAGADQPQHF.

The V gene is TRBV20-1, the J gene TRBJ2-1, with no clear D. CDR1 DFQATT and CDR2 SNEGSKA come from the germline V gene (reference sequence). The CDR3 loop spans 11 amino acids. With 3 bases removed from V and 9 bases from J, the gap between germline ends came to 9 bases. CDR3 region: CSASINVEQFF. CDR3 sequence (DNA): TGCAGTGCTAGCATCAATGTTGAGCAGTTCTTC.

The chain joins TRBV5-1 to TRBJ1-1, with 8 bases aligning to TRBD1. Germline CDR1 is SGHRS and CDR2 is YFSETQ. The CDR3 has 14 amino acids. The trim removed 0 bases at V and 3 bases at J, leaving 1 base unmatched. DNA for the CDR3: TGCGCCAGCAGCTTGGGCAGGGGGCACACTGAAGCTTTCTTT. Translating gives CASSLGRGHTEAFF. The entire variable domain, with the rest obtained from reference TRBV5-1 and TRBJ1-1, is as follows: KAGVTQTPRYLIKTRGQQVTLSCSPISGHRSVSWYQQTPGQGLQFLFEYFSETQRNKGNFPGRFSGRQFSNSRSEMNVSTLELGDSALYLCASSLGRGHTEAFFGQGTRLTVV.

The chain's CDR3 is CASSLLVRPDQPQHF. Written as DNA, the CDR3 is TGTGCCAGCAGTTTATTAGTACGGCCGGATCAGCCCCAGCATTTT. The V gene is TRBV28, the J gene TRBJ1-5; D is undetermined. The V gene's germline CDR1 is MDHEN and CDR2 SYDVKM. CDR3 length: 15 amino acids. V was pared by 1 base and J by 5 bases, with 12 bases between.

The chain combines TRBV15 with TRBJ2-1; 9 bases map to TRBD2. The CDR3 totals 18 residues. V was clipped by 0 bases and J by 4 bases; unmatched bases: 10. The germline CDR1 and CDR2 sequences are LNHNV and YYDKDF (reference sequence). The CDR3 protein is CATSRDINSLAGYNEQFF. The CDR3 region has the DNA TGTGCCACCAGCAGAGATATTAACTCCCTAGCGGGGTACAATGAGCAGTTCTTC.

In its sample, this clone was seen a few times. This sequence joins TRBV7-9 and TRBJ2-1; weak D call: TRBD2 (6 bases). V lost 4 bases, J lost 0 bases, and 10 bases lay in between. CDR3 length: 15 amino acids. CDR1 and CDR2 (germline): SEHNR, FQNEAQ (reference sequence). DNA of the CDR3: TGTGCCAGCAGCTCCGGGACTTCCTCCTACAATGAGCAGTTCTTC. Its translation is CASSSGTSSYNEQFF.

V and J are TRBV28 and TRBJ1-1; D is possibly TRBD1 (5 bases). The length of the CDR3 is 13 residues. Germline V gives CDR1 MDHEN, CDR2 SYDVKM. V lost 4 bases and J 4 bases, leaving 10 bases between the germline ends. This CDR3 is CASSSDTSTEAFF. DNA of the CDR3: TGTGCCAGCAGTTCGGACACGAGCACTGAAGCTTTCTTT.

This clone was counted a single time. V is TRBV27 and J is TRBJ2-5, with a weak D call TRBD2 (5 bases). The CDR3 contains 14 residues. V lost 5 bases, J lost 4 bases, and 14 bases lay in between. Germline V gene lookup returns CDR1 MNHEY and CDR2 SMNVEV (reference sequence). This CDR3 is CASSPTRSLETQYF. In DNA form, the CDR3 reads TGTGCCAGCAGTCCAACTAGGAGTCTAGAGACCCAGTACTTC.

V and J are TRBV19 and TRBJ1-5; tentative D call: TRBD1 (5 bases). Trimming removed 4 bases at V and 7 bases at J, with 20 bases between. Germline CDR1 reads LNHDA; CDR2 reads SQIVND (reference sequence). CDR3 size: 16 residues. For the CDR3, the DNA is TGTGCCAGTAGTACCGACCGGGACGGAGGGAACCAGCCCCAGCATTTT. It specifies CASSTDRDGGNQPQHF.

DNA for the CDR3: TGCGCCAGCAGCCAAGAAATTGTAGGCAGGATCAACACCGGGGAGCTGTTTTTT. Translation: CASSQEIVGRINTGELFF. The J gene is TRBJ2-2, the V gene TRBV4-3; D uncertain. CDR3 length equals 18 residues. V lost 0 bases to trimming and J lost 2 bases, with 16 bases between them. Germline lookup yields CDR1 LGHNA and CDR2 YSLEER.

This chain connects TRBV6-5 to TRBJ2-7, with D unclear. V lost 0 bases and J 6 bases, leaving 12 bases between the germline ends. The CDR3 length is 14 residues. Germline CDR1 MNHEY, CDR2 SVGAGI. Written as DNA, the CDR3 is TGTGCCAGCAGTTACTCCCCTAGGGCCGGCGAGCAGTACTTC. As protein: CASSYSPRAGEQYF.

The sample holds one count of this clone. The rearrangement uses TRBV3-1 (or the pseudogene TRBV3-2) and TRBJ1-2; perhaps TRBD1 as D (5 bases). Looked up from germline, CDR1 is LGHDT and CDR2 is YNNKEL (reference sequence). V shed 0 bases and J shed 8 bases, with 16 bases lying between them. CDR3 length equals 15 residues. CDR3: CASSQERGKIGGYTF. As DNA, the CDR3 is TGTGCCAGCAGCCAAGAGCGGGGCAAGATAGGAGGCTACACCTTC.